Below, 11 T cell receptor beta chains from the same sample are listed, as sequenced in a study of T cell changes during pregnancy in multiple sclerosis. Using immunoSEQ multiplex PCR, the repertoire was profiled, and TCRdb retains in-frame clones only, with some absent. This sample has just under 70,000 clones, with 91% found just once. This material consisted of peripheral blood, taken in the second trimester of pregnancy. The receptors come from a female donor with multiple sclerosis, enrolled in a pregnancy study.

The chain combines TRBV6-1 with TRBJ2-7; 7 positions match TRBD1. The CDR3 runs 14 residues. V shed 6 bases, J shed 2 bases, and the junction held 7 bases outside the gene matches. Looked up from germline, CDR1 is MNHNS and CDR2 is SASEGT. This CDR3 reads CASSLGQRAYEQYF. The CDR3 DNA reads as TGTGCCAGCAGCCTGGGACAGAGGGCCTACGAGCAGTACTTC.

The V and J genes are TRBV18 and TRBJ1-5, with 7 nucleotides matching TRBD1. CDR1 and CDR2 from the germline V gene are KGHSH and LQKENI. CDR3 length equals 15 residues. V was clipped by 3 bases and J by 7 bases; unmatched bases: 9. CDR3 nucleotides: TGTGCCAGCTCACCCTCCCGGGACAGAGGACAGCCCCAGCATTTT. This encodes CASSPSRDRGQPQHF.

CDR3 sequence reads: CASSQDGEVNEQFF. CDR3 sequence (DNA): TGCGCCAGCAGCCAAGATGGGGAGGTTAATGAGCAGTTCTTC. The rearrangement joins TRBV4-3 to TRBJ2-1, with a tentative D call TRBD2 (6 bases). The CDR3 loop spans 14 amino acids. The germline V gene has CDR1 LGHNA and CDR2 YSLEER. Trimming pared 0 bases from V and 7 bases from J, leaving 10 bases between.

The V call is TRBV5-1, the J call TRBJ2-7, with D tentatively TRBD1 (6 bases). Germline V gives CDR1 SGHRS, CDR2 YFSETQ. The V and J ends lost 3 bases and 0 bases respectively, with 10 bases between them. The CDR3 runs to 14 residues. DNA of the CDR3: TGCGCCAGCAGCTATGGACAGACCTCCTACGAGCAGTACTTC. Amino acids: CASSYGQTSYEQYF.

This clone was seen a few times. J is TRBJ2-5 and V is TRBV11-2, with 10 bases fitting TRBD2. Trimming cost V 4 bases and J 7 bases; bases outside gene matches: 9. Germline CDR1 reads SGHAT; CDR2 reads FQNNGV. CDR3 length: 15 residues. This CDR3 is CASSSGLASWGTQYF. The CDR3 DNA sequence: TGTGCCAGCAGCTCGGGACTAGCGTCTTGGGGGACCCAGTACTTC.

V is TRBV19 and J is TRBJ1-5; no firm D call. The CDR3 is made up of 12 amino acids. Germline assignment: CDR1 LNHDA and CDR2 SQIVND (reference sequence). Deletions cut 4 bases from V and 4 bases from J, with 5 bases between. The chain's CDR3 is CASSTNNQPQHF. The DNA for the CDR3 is TGTGCCAGTAGTACCAATAATCAGCCCCAGCATTTT.

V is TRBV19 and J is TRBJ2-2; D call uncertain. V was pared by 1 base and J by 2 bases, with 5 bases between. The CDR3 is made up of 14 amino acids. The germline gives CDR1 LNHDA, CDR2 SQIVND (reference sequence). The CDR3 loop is CASSIAQNTGELFF. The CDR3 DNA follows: TGTGCCAGTAGTATAGCCCAAAACACCGGGGAGCTGTTTTTT.

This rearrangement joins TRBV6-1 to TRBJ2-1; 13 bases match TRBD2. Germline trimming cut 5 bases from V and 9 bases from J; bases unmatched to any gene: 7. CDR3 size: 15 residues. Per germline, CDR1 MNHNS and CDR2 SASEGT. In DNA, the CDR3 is TGTGCCAGCAGTTCAAGGACTAGCGGGGGACGTGAGCAGTTCTTC. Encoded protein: CASSSRTSGGREQFF.

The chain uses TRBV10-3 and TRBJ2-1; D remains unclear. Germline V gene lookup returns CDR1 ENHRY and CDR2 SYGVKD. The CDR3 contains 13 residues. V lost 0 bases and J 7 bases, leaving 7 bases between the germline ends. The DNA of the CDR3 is TGTGCCATCAGTGAGTCCGAGGATAATGAGCAGTTCTTC. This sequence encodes CAISESEDNEQFF.

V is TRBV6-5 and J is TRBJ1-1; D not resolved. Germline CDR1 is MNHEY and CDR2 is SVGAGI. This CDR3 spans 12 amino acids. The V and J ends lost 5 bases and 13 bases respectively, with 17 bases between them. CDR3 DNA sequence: TGTGCCAGCAGTCAGAATCTGGTCCCGGGTTTCTTT. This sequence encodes CASSQNLVPGFF.

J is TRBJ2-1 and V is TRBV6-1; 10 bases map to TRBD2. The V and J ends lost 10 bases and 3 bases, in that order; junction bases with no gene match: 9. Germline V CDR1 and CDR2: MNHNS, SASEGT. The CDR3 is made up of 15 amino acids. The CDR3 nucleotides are TGTGCCATACAAGCGGGGGGGCCATTCTACAATGAGCAGTTCTTC. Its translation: CAIQAGGPFYNEQFF.